The 6 T cell receptor beta chains reported below all come from one sample, sequenced in a study of CD8 T cells in Susac syndrome (dated by TCRdb to between 2018 and 2020). The library was produced with the immunoSEQ multiplex PCR assay. RNA was extracted using the RNeasy kit, and about 0.45 to 1 ug of the RNA was reverse transcribed with random hexamers. The public reads were reanalyzed by TCRdb: fastp trimming at Q25, MiXCR alignment, in-frame beta chains only. For every CDR3 protein sequence, its rows merge into one entry that carries the most common genes and DNA. In this sample the table shows 100,000 to 150,000 distinct CDR3 sequences, about 94% of which occur a single time. The ten largest make up more than 0.075% of the sample. The sequenced sample was CD4+ T cells from PBMCs. All receptors derive from a human donor in good health.

This clonotype has just one count. V is TRBV15 and J is TRBJ2-7, with 9 bases aligning to TRBD1. CDR1 is LNHNV and CDR2 is YYDKDF in the germline V gene (reference sequence). This CDR3 contains 15 residues. V was pared by 3 bases and J by 4 bases, with 7 bases of the junction left unmatched. For the CDR3, the DNA is TGTGCCACCAGCAGGAACACCGGGACAGGGTACGAGCAGTACTTC. This translates into CATSRNTGTGYEQYF. The full variable domain, in which reference TRBV15 and TRBJ2-7 provide the parts outside the CDR3, is DAMVIQNPRYQVTQFGKPVTLSCSQTLNHNVMYWYQQKSSQAPKLLFHYYDKDFNNEADTPDNFQSRRPNTSFCFLDIRSPGLGDTAMYLCATSRNTGTGYEQYFGPGTRLTVT.

The chain uses TRBV10-3 and TRBJ2-5; D gene ambiguous. V lost 0 bases and J 1 base, leaving 6 bases between the germline ends. CDR3 length: 14 residues. CDR1 is ENHRY, CDR2 SYGVKD, per germline. The chain's CDR3 is CAISESASQETQYF. The CDR3 DNA is TGTGCCATCAGTGAGTCGGCCAGCCAAGAGACCCAGTACTTC.

The chain is built from TRBV5-1 and TRBJ2-3; 9 bases agree with TRBD2. The J segment lost 4 bases and the V segment lost 3 bases, leaving 9 bases of the junction unmatched. The CDR3 spans 16 residues. Germline V gene lookup returns CDR1 SGHRS and CDR2 YFSETQ. The chain's CDR3 is CASSWGGAGGADTQYF. In DNA, the CDR3 is TGCGCCAGCAGCTGGGGGGGCGCGGGAGGGGCAGATACGCAGTATTTT.

The genes are TRBV7-2 and TRBJ2-7, with 7 bases identical to TRBD2. The CDR3 contains 14 residues. CDR1 is SGHTA, CDR2 FQGNSA, per germline. V was clipped by 5 bases and J by 1 base; unmatched bases: 5. In DNA, the CDR3 is TGTGCCAGCAGCCCAGGGACTATATCCTACGAGCAGTACTTC. The encoded protein is CASSPGTISYEQYF.

This clonotype appeared once. The chain uses TRBV6-5 and TRBJ2-3; tentative D call: TRBD2 (5 bases). V lost 8 bases and J 7 bases, leaving 10 bases between the germline ends. Germline CDR1 is MNHEY and CDR2 is SVGAGI. CDR3 length: 11 residues. CDR3 in amino acids: CASHGGNTQYF. CDR3 DNA: TGTGCCAGCCATGGAGGAAATACGCAGTATTTT.

The rearrangement uses TRBV28 and TRBJ2-5; the match to TRBD1 covers 7 bases. CDR1 and CDR2 (germline): MDHEN, SYDVKM. V dropped 5 bases and J dropped 2; count of bases not matched to a gene: 5. The CDR3 extends over 14 amino acids. For the CDR3, the DNA is TGTGCCAGCAGTCTAACGGACAGGCAAGAGACCCAGTACTTC. As protein: CASSLTDRQETQYF.